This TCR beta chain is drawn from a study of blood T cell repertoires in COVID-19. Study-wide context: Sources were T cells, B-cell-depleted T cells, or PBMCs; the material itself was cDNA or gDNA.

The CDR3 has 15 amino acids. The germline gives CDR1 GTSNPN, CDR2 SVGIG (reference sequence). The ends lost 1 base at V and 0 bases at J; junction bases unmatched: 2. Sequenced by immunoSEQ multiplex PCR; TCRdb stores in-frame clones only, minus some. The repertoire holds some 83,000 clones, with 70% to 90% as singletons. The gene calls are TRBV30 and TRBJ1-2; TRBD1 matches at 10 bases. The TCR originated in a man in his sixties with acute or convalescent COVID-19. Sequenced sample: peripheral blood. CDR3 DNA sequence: TGTGCCTGGAGTGCCGGGACAGGGGCTAACTATGGCTACACCTTC. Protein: CAWSAGTGANYGYTF.